This T cell receptor beta chain was recorded in a study of T-cell memory formation after mild COVID-19 (dated by TCRdb to the early 2020s). The study in broad terms: TCR sequence clusters from the two donors were found to be largely donor specific. The cohort comprised two young, previously healthy adult volunteers, one female and one male. In a couple of donors, T-cell clones that expanded and contracted after mild COVID-19 were followed by sequencing TCRalpha and TCRbeta repertoires longitudinally. Points the paper makes about the study in general: Only two mild cases were covered in the study, and larger cohorts including severe cases with pre-infection samples were considered necessary. SARS-CoV-2 specificity of the second-wave clones peaking on day 37 was not confirmed. Contracting CD4+ clones were located mainly in the CM and EM memory subsets, whereas CD8+ clones were found to be enriched in EMRA. The detection of some responding clones in pre-infection memory suggests that pre-existing cross-reactive memory T cells joined the SARS-CoV-2 response. Clones contracting from day 15 to 85 had balanced CD4/CD8 phenotypes, while a second wave expanding from day 15 to 37 was biased towards CD4+.

Sequencing relied on an Illumina NovaSeq 6000. TCRalpha and TCRbeta cDNA libraries were built by 5'RACE with constant-segment primers, adding sample barcodes and unique molecular identifiers. Trizol reagent was used to extract RNA from every sample. Libraries were amplified in two PCR steps, with a second sample barcode and Illumina TruSeq adapters added in the second step. Sequencing of libraries was performed on an Illumina NovaSeq with 2 x 150 bp paired-end reads. Concerning the study's data processing: The reads were demultiplexed and collapsed into UMI-guided consensus sequences using migec v1.2.7. Using mixcr v2.1.11, the UMI consensuses were aligned to TRA and TRB V and J templates and assembled into clonotypes. A clonotype was counted as expanded or contracted only if both edgeR and NoisET called the change significant, with noise models trained on biological replicates. For edgeR calls, a false discovery rate-adjusted p below 0.01 and a log2 fold-change threshold of 1 were applied. As an exploratory analysis of dynamics, PCA with hierarchical clustering was applied to max-normalized trajectories of the 1000 most abundant clonotypes. The CD4 or CD8 phenotype of responding clones was assigned using the separately sequenced CD4+ and CD8+ repertoires. TCRdb trimmed the raw reads at Q25, called clones with MiXCR and kept productive beta chains. When rows share a CDR3 protein, they turn into one entry using the most common DNA and genes. These V and J calls derive from TCRdb rather than the authors' analysis. For this sample there are about 190,000 distinct CDR3 sequences; around 16% appear just once. The ten largest clones add up to 2% to 2.5% of the sample.

This clonotype was counted a few times. This clone's antigen is unknown. Qualities for individual bases were not recorded, and no much larger clone is one base off. Measured from the cysteine to the phenylalanine, the CDR3 is 15 residues long. Only the CDR3 part of the read is kept: 45 bases, read in frame from the first base. From the germline V gene (reference sequence), CDR1 is MNHNY and CDR2 is SVGAGI. V is cut back by 5 bases and J by 9 bases, with 13 bases in the junction unmatched. PBMCs were isolated by Ficoll-Paque density gradient centrifugation. Rearrangement joined TRBV6-6 to TRBJ2-1, and 7 bases in between align with TRBD1. Input material: PBMCs or a T cell subset sorted from them (not recorded which). This TCR derives from an adult woman who had mild COVID-19 (a few samples of this study predate the infection). The sample titles of this study are shuffled in the database, so cell type and time point are left out; the donor was told from shared clones. The CDR3 in this case is CASSPDRPRQGEQFF. In nucleotides, the sequence is TGTGCCAGCAGTCCTGACAGGCCCAGACAGGGTGAGCAGTTCTTC.